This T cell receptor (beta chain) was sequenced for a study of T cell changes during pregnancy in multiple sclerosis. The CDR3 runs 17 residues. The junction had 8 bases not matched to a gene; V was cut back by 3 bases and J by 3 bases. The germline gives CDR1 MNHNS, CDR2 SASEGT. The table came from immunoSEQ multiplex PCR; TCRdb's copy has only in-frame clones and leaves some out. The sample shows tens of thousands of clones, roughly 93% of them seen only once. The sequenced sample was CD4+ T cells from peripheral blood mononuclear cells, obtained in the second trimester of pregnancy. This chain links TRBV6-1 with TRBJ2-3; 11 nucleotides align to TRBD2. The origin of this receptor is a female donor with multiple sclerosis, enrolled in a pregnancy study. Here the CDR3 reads CASSEASGRIRTDTQYF. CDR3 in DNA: TGTGCCAGCAGTGAGGCTAGCGGGAGGATTCGTACAGATACGCAGTATTTT.